A single sample gave rise to the 7 T cell receptor beta chains below, sequenced in a study of PD-1 blockade in classical Hodgkin lymphoma. Each patient experienced a relapse that followed autologous stem cell transplantation, and brentuximab vedotin exposure varied. The data were produced by immunoSEQ multiplex PCR, yet TCRdb's version contains in-frame clones alone and is incomplete. The sample carries some 84,000 clones, 80% to 95% recorded once. Material: peripheral blood mononuclear cells (PBMCs), obtained before the second cycle of nivolumab. These receptors all stem from a human donor with classical Hodgkin lymphoma.

This clone was recorded once. The chain recombines TRBV10-2 with TRBJ2-3; possible D gene TRBD1, 6 bases. In germline, CDR1 is WSHSY, CDR2 SAAADI. Trimming cost V 6 bases and J 0 bases, with 16 bases left between them. The CDR3 sequence is 16 residues long. CDR3: CASRDSRTGSTDTQYF. The CDR3 coding sequence is TGCGCCAGCAGGGACAGCAGGACCGGGAGCACAGATACGCAGTATTTT.

The chain has TRBV6-5 and TRBJ1-1, with D unresolved. The CDR3 runs to 12 residues. Germline V lookup: CDR1 MNHEY, CDR2 SVGAGI. Trimming removed 6 bases at V and 1 base at J, with 6 bases between. The CDR3 here is CASRRRNTEAFF. CDR3 DNA sequence: TGTGCCAGCAGGCGACGGAACACTGAAGCTTTCTTT.

The chain uses TRBV30 and TRBJ2-7; possible D gene TRBD2, 6 bases. The CDR3 loop spans 14 amino acids. The V gene lost 4 bases and the J gene lost 3 bases, with 16 bases spanning the gap. Looked up from germline, CDR1 is GTSNPN and CDR2 is SVGIG (reference sequence). CDR3 in amino acids: CAWTQGGRVYEQYF. The CDR3 DNA is TGTGCCTGGACTCAGGGAGGTAGGGTCTACGAGCAGTACTTC.

V is TRBV19 and J is TRBJ1-1; tentatively, D is TRBD1 (6 bases). CDR1 is LNHDA and CDR2 is SQIVND in the germline V gene (reference sequence). The CDR3 totals 12 residues. Trimming took off 6 bases at V and 8 bases at J, with 13 bases between the two ends. CDR3 DNA: TGTGCCAGTAGGGACAGTGGGGGAGAAGCTTTCTTT. This translates into CASRDSGGEAFF.

The chain is built from TRBV5-1 and TRBJ2-3; 12 positions agree with TRBD2. Trimming removed 5 bases from V and 0 bases from J; junction bases left unmatched: 7. The germline V gene encodes CDR1 SGHRS and CDR2 YFSETQ. The CDR3 sequence is 17 residues long. Written as DNA, the CDR3 is TGCGCCAGCAGTCAACTAGCGGGAGGATCTAGCACAGATACGCAGTATTTT. Translated, it gives CASSQLAGGSSTDTQYF.

This clone was detected once. The rearrangement joins TRBV29-1 to TRBJ1-4; 9 bases fit TRBD1. V lost 5 bases to trimming and J lost 7 bases; unmatched junction nucleotides: 2. The CDR3 runs to 12 residues. Germline loops: CDR1 SQVTM, CDR2 ANQGSEA. The CDR3 reads CSVSDRGEKLFF. The CDR3 DNA follows: TGCAGCGTTTCGGACAGGGGTGAAAAACTGTTTTTT.

V is TRBV5-8 and J is TRBJ1-2; TRBD1 matches 8 bases. Unmatched junction bases numbered 11, after V lost 1 base and J lost 3 bases. CDR1 and CDR2 (germline): SGHTS, YDEGEE. This CDR3 has 17 residues. The CDR3 sequence is CASSLYRQGRSDYGYTF. DNA of the CDR3: TGTGCCAGCAGCTTGTATCGACAGGGGCGTTCAGACTATGGCTACACCTTC.